This T cell receptor (beta chain) was observed in a study of cytomegalovirus exposure and HLA in healthy donors. Study information: Of all 400 or so donors who were genotyped, roughly 85% belonged to the Caucasian-associated ancestry cluster.

The PCR employed 60 Vbeta primers together with 13 Jbeta primers. Assay: immunoSEQ multiplex PCR; the TCRdb copy retains only in-frame clones and omits some. The sample lists approximately 160,000 clones, just under 80% seen once, with under 9% in the top ten. V was cut by 0 bases and J by 3 bases, with 9 bases left in between. This CDR3 contains 14 residues. Looked up from germline, CDR1 is SGHRS and CDR2 is YFSETQ. Study-wide points: According to a later analysis, donors in an Asian-associated ancestry cluster reportedly had fewer N-insertions than the roughly 670-donor mean. Previous analysis showed most TCR beta V segments were productive about 87% or about 30% of the time.

A remark on this clone: Its matching antigen is unknown.

The V and J genes are TRBV5-1 and TRBJ1-1; tentative D call: TRBD1 (5 bases). This clonotype was obtained from a woman in her thirties or forties in good health and CMV-seropositive. The specimen was PBMCs. The CDR3: CASSLDRSDTEAFF. Written as DNA, the CDR3 is TGCGCCAGCAGCTTGGACAGGTCCGACACTGAAGCTTTCTTT.